This is a list of T cell receptor beta chains from one sample in a study of blood T cell repertoires in COVID-19. Using immunoSEQ multiplex PCR, the repertoire was profiled, and TCRdb retains in-frame clones only, with some absent. This sample has approximately 250,000 clones, with around 89% found just once. The source material was PBMCs or T cells enriched from blood (not recorded which). The receptors originated from a woman aged 40-49 years with acute COVID-19. The CDR3 runs from the conserved cysteine through the conserved F or W. The D gene is left open where the match is weak. Only some rows state a clone size, as once, few, many or a class for expanded clones.

>TRBJ2-5|TRBD2|TRBV7-9|.
TGTGCCAGCAGCCCCCGCGGGAGGGCCGGGGAAGAGACCCAGTACTTC
CASSPRGRAGEETQYF
>TRBJ2-3|.|TRBV14|.
TGTGCCAGCAGCCAATGGAGACTAGAAAGCACAGATACGCAGTATTTT
CASSQWRLESTDTQYF
>TRBJ1-5|.|TRBV14|.
TGTGCCAGCAGCCTAAATCAGCCCCAGCATTTT
CASSLNQPQHF
>TRBJ2-1|TRBD2|TRBV6-4|.
TGTGCCAGCAGTGACAGCGGGAGACTAGATGAGCAGTTCTTC
CASSDSGRLDEQFF
>TRBJ2-2|TRBD1|TRBV13|.
TGTGCCAGCAGCTTAGGGACAGGGGGCGCGGGCACCGGGGAGCTGTTTTTT
CASSLGTGGAGTGELFF
>TRBJ2-7|.|TRBV7-9|.
TGTGCCAGCAGCTTACGGGGATCTGGCTCCTACGAGCAGTACTTC
CASSLRGSGSYEQYF
>TRBJ1-2|TRBD1|TRBV30|.
TGTGCCTGGAGTGTCGGTCAGGGGGGCGGCTACACCTTC
CAWSVGQGGGYTF
>TRBJ1-5|TRBD1|TRBV2|.
TGTGCCAGCAGTGAAGGACAGGGAGGATGGCAGCCCCAGCATTTT
CASSEGQGGWQPQHF
>TRBJ1-2|.|TRBV5-4|.
TGTGCCAGCAGCTTGGGACAACAAGGCTACACCTTC
CASSLGQQGYTF
>TRBJ2-1|TRBD2|TRBV6-4|.
TGTGCCAGCAGTGACGTGGCTAGCGGGAAGCAGTTCTTC
CASSDVASGKQFF
>TRBJ2-4|TRBD2|TRBV14|.
TGTGCCAGCAGCCCACTTTGGGCAGCGGGAGATTACATTCAGTACTTC
CASSPLWAAGDYIQYF
>TRBJ1-1|.|TRBV7-8|.
TGTGCCAGCAGCTTTGCCCGGGACACTGAAGCTTTCTTT
CASSFARDTEAFF
>TRBJ1-4|TRBD1|TRBV19|.
TGTGCCAGTAGCATCGGGACAGTCAATGAAAAACTGTTTTTT
CASSIGTVNEKLFF
>TRBJ2-7|TRBD2|TRBV5-1|.
TGCGCCAGCAGCTTCCTAGCGGGTTCAACCTACGAGCAGTACTTC
CASSFLAGSTYEQYF
>TRBJ1-1|TRBD1|TRBV6-5|once
TGTGCCGTACAGGGGGCGGGCACTGAAGCTTTCTTT
CAVQGAGTEAFF
>TRBJ1-1|.|TRBV6-5|.
TGTGCCAGCAGTTACTCGCGGCGGGACACTGAAGCTTTCTTT
CASSYSRRDTEAFF
>TRBJ2-1|TRBD2|TRBV11-2|.
TGTGCCAGCAGCCCGCGACTAGCGGGAGGCTCTGAGCAGTTCTTC
CASSPRLAGGSEQFF
>TRBJ1-5|.|TRBV9|once
TGTGCCAGCAGCGTAGGATCAGGCCCAGGGCCCCAGCATTTT
CASSVGSGPGPQHF
>TRBJ2-6|TRBD2|TRBV7-9|.
TGTGCCAGCAGCCCGGGACTATCTTCTGGGGCCAACGTCCTGACTTTC
CASSPGLSSGANVLTF
>TRBJ1-1|TRBD1|TRBV28|.
TGTGCCAGCGGACAGGGGACAGAGTTTGAAGCTTTCTTT
CASGQGTEFEAFF
>TRBJ2-1|TRBD2|TRBV18|.
TGTGCCAGCTCACCAAACGGACTAGCGGGGGGCAGGGATGAGCAGTTCTTC
CASSPNGLAGGRDEQFF
>TRBJ1-4|.|TRBV15|.
TGTGCCACCAGCAGGGGAACAGGGCCAGGTGAAAAACTGTTTTTT
CATSRGTGPGEKLFF
>TRBJ1-1|.|TRBV7-2|.
TGTGCCAGCGGCCCGCACATGAACACTGAAGCTTTCTTT
CASGPHMNTEAFF
>TRBJ2-1|.|TRBV28|once
TGTGCCAGCAGTTCTTTTACGGACAATGAGCAGTTCTTC
CASSSFTDNEQFF